This T cell receptor (beta chain) was sequenced in a study of cytomegalovirus exposure and HLA in healthy donors. It was with 60 Vbeta and 13 Jbeta primers that the PCR ran. Clones were sequenced by immunoSEQ multiplex PCR, and TCRdb holds only the in-frame ones, with some missing. Found here are around 100,000 clones, more than 75% of them singletons; the top ten hold more than 3%. It was healthy bone marrow donors who served as donors. The CDR3 spans 16 residues. The germline gives CDR1 LGHNT, CDR2 FRNRAP. With 3 bases clipped from V and 2 bases from J, the junction kept 7 bases outside the gene matches.

The chain has TRBV12-5 and TRBJ2-5; 9 nucleotides agree with TRBD2. Sequenced material: PBMCs. This TCR was recovered from a woman aged 45-59 years in good health and CMV-seropositive. The CDR3 loop is CASGFGAGGGQETQYF. The DNA for the CDR3 is TGTGCTAGTGGTTTCGGGGCGGGAGGGGGGCAAGAGACCCAGTACTTC.